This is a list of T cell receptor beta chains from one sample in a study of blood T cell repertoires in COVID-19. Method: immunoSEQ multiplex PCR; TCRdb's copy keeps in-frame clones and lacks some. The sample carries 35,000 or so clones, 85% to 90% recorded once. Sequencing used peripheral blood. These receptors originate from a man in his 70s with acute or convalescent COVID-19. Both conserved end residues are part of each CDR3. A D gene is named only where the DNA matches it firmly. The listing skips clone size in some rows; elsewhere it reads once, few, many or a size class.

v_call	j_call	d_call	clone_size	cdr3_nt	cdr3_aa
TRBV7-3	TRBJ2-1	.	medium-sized	TGTGCCAGCAGCACAACATCCTACAATGAGCAGTTCTTC	CASSTTSYNEQFF
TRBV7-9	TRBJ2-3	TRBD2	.	TGTGCCAGCAGCTTAGACCTAGCGGGAGGCGCAGATACGCAGTATTTT	CASSLDLAGGADTQYF
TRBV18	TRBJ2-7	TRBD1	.	TGTGCCAGCTCACCTGGGACAGCCTCCTACGAGCAGTACTTC	CASSPGTASYEQYF
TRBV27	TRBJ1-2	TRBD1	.	TGTGCCAGCAGCCCAGGGACAGGTCGTGGTTGGGGCTACACCTTC	CASSPGTGRGWGYTF
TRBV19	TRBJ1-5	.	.	TGTGCCAGTAGTAGGACAGTTTCGTATAGCAATCAGCCCCAGCATTTT	CASSRTVSYSNQPQHF
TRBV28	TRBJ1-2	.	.	TGTGCCAGCAGTTTCCCGGCGGAGGGGCCGGGGTATGGCTACACCTTC	CASSFPAEGPGYGYTF
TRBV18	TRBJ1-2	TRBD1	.	TGTGCCAGCTCACCGGAGACAGGGGGCCTCTCGGGCTACACCTTC	CASSPETGGLSGYTF
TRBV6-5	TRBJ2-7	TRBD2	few	TGTGCCAGCAGCGCCGGACTAGCCGGCTACGAGCAGTACTTC	CASSAGLAGYEQYF
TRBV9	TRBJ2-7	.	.	TGTGCCAGCAGCGTAGGGCAGACCTACGAGCAGTACTTC	CASSVGQTYEQYF
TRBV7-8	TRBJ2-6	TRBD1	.	TGTGCCAGCAGCTTAGCGTGGGGACAGGGGGTCTCTGGGGCCAACGTCCTGACTTTC	CASSLAWGQGVSGANVLTF
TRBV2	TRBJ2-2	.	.	TGTGCCAGCAGTGATGGGGTTAGGGGCACCGGGGAGCTGTTTTTT	CASSDGVRGTGELFF
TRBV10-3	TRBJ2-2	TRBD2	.	TGTGCCATCAGTGAGGGGCTAGCGGGAGTTTCCACCGGGGAGCTGTTTTTT	CAISEGLAGVSTGELFF
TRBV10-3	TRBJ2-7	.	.	TGTGCCATCAGCAAAGACTTGGAGAAGGAGCAGTACTTC	CAISKDLEKEQYF
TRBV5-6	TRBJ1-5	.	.	TGTGCCAGCAGCTTGGCCGGGGGATATAGCAATCAGCCCCAGCATTTT	CASSLAGGYSNQPQHF
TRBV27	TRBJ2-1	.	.	TGTGCCAGCACCGGCCAGGTGCCGGGACTCTCGCTTCTTGAGCAGTTCTTC	CASTGQVPGLSLLEQFF
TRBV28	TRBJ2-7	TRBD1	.	TGTGCCAGCAGACACAGGAGGACAGGGGGGGACGAGCAGTACTTC	CASRHRRTGGDEQYF
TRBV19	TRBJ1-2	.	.	TGTGCCAGTAGTACCCCTGGGGGGTCCAACTATGGCTACACCTTC	CASSTPGGSNYGYTF
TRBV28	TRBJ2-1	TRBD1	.	TGTGCCAGCCAACGAGGGGGCCACAATGAGCAGTTCTTC	CASQRGGHNEQFF
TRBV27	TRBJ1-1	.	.	TGTGCCAGCAGTTTATCCCCGTCGGGATATGGGGACACTGAAGCTTTCTTT	CASSLSPSGYGDTEAFF
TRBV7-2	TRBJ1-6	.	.	TGTGCCAGCAGCCTTAGGCCGGACTACAATTCACCCCTCCACTTT	CASSLRPDYNSPLHF
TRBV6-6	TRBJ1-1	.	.	TGTGCCAGCAGTTACGGTTCAGGGGCCTGGGGCACTGAAGCTTTCTTT	CASSYGSGAWGTEAFF
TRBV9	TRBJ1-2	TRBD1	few	TGTGCCAGCAGCCCCGGGACAGCAAACTATGGCTACACCTTC	CASSPGTANYGYTF
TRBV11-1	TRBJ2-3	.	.	TGTGCCAGCAGCTGGCGGGCTTACACAGATACGCAGTATTTT	CASSWRAYTDTQYF
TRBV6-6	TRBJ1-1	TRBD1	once	TGTGCCAGCGGGGGACAGGGGGAGGACACTGAAGCTTTCTTT	CASGGQGEDTEAFF
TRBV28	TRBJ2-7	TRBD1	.	TGTGCCAGCTCCACCCGGGACAGTGCCTACGAGCAGTACTTC	CASSTRDSAYEQYF
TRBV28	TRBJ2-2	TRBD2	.	TGTGCCACACGCACGGCGGGAGCGAACACCGGGGAGCTGTTTTTT	CATRTAGANTGELFF
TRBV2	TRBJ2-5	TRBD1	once	TGTGCCAGCAGGACCCGGGACAGAGAGACCCAGTACTTC	CASRTRDRETQYF
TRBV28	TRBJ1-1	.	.	TGTGCCAGCAGCCCTCAGGGCAGGAAGGCGGTGGAAGCTTTCTTT	CASSPQGRKAVEAFF